A single TCR beta chain is shown here with its context. The data originate from a study of CD8+ T cells in alopecia areata. Germline-derived CDR1 and CDR2 are SGHTA and FQGNSA. Trimming cost V 0 bases and J 2 bases, with 9 bases left between them. CDR3 length: 15 residues. Sequencing templates came from extracted RNA that was reverse transcribed into cDNA. Sequencing used immunoSEQ multiplex PCR; TCRdb keeps in-frame clones, though not all of them. The data contain 25,000 to 35,000 clones, approximately 65% of them singletons. Alopecia areata patients had lesional scalp punch biopsies and peripheral blood taken from them.

V usage is TRBV7-2 and J usage is TRBJ2-3; no reliable D call. The sample comprised NKG2D-high CD8+ T cells sorted from blood. This TCR was recovered from a human donor with alopecia areata. The CDR3 sequence is CASSLAPVITDTQYF. The CDR3 DNA is TGTGCCAGCAGCTTAGCCCCGGTGATCACAGATACGCAGTATTTT. The whole variable domain, remainder taken from reference TRBV7-2 and TRBJ2-3, is GAGVSQSPSNKVTEKGKDVELRCDPISGHTALYWYRQSLGQGLEFLIYFQGNSAPDKSGLPSDRFSAERTGGSVSTLTIQRTQQEDSAVYLCASSLAPVITDTQYFGPGTRLTVL.